The 17 T cell receptor beta chains reported below all come from one sample, sequenced in a study of cytomegalovirus exposure and HLA in healthy donors. PCR employed 60 Vbeta and 13 Jbeta primers. Profiled with immunoSEQ multiplex PCR; TCRdb holds only in-frame clones, not every one. The sample lists about 99,000 clones, around 77% occurring once. The sample comprised PBMCs. These receptor sequences come from a man between 40 and 49 years old in good health and CMV-seronegative.

The genes are TRBV27 and TRBJ1-4; 8 bases are a match to TRBD1. This CDR3 is 13 amino acids long. The trim removed 2 bases at V and 13 bases at J, leaving 6 bases unmatched. Per germline, CDR1 MNHEY and CDR2 SMNVEV (reference sequence). The CDR3 sequence is CASSLQGAKGLFF. CDR3 sequence (DNA): TGTGCCAGCAGTTTACAGGGGGCTAAGGGACTGTTTTTT.

The chain combines TRBV11-2 with TRBJ2-1; weak D call: TRBD2 (6 bases). The CDR3 is 16 residues long. Trimming removed 1 base from V and 4 bases from J, with 14 bases in between. Germline V CDR1 and CDR2: SGHAT, FQNNGV. The CDR3 DNA follows: TGTGCCAGCAGCTTAGGACTAGTGGGCGAATACAATGAGCAGTTCTTC. The encoded protein is CASSLGLVGEYNEQFF.

CDR3 coding DNA: TGTGCCAGCAGTTATGGTCTGGAGGGCCATAATGAGCAGTTCTTC. It encodes CASSYGLEGHNEQFF. The genes are TRBV6-5 and TRBJ2-1, with D tentatively TRBD2 (6 bases). Germline V gene lookup returns CDR1 MNHEY and CDR2 SVGAGI. CDR3 length: 15 amino acids. Trimming stripped 3 bases from V and 7 bases from J, with 16 bases between.

The chain uses TRBV9 and TRBJ2-7, with a possible D match to TRBD1 (5 bases). Trimming cost V 0 bases and J 2 bases, with 6 bases left between them. CDR1 and CDR2 (germline): SGDLS, YYNGEE. The CDR3 is 13 amino acids. The CDR3 nucleotides are TGTGCCAGCAGCGTAGTACAGGCCTACGAGCAGTACTTC. Translation gives CASSVVQAYEQYF.

This clone was detected only a few times. Mismatch with germline at one junction end may stem from a read error. V usage is TRBV7-7 and J usage is TRBJ2-2, with 8 bases matching TRBD1. The V gene's germline CDR1 is SSHAT and CDR2 FNYEAQ (reference sequence). There are 14 residues in the CDR3. The CDR3 sequence is CASSLRQGFGELFF. The CDR3 DNA reads TGTGCTAGCAGCTTGAGACAGGGGTTCGGGGAGCTGTTTTTT.

The rearrangement uses TRBV7-9 and TRBJ2-1; TRBD2 matches 11 bases. Germline assignment: CDR1 SEHNR and CDR2 FQNEAQ (reference sequence). Losses at the gene ends were 5 bases for V and 0 bases for J; bases not matched to a gene: 6. The CDR3 is 17 amino acids. CDR3: CASSPTSGISSYNEQFF. DNA of the CDR3: TGTGCCAGCAGCCCGACTAGCGGGATTAGCTCCTACAATGAGCAGTTCTTC.

The chain is built from TRBV27 and TRBJ1-6, with D maybe TRBD1 (5 bases). The germline gives CDR1 MNHEY, CDR2 SMNVEV (reference sequence). The CDR3 is 15 amino acids. Trimming took off 8 bases at V and 6 bases at J, with 17 bases between the two ends. CDR3 in DNA: TGTGCCAGCGGATATCCGACAGTGTTTAATTCACCCCTCCACTTT. As protein: CASGYPTVFNSPLHF.

This clone was counted a few times. J is TRBJ2-1 and V is TRBV5-8, with 9 bases that match TRBD2. CDR1 is SGHTS and CDR2 is YDEGEE in the germline V gene. The CDR3 extends over 13 amino acids. The V segment lost 0 bases and the J segment 11 bases; nucleotides outside the gene matches: 3. CDR3 residues: CASSLELAGQQFF. DNA for the CDR3: TGTGCCAGCAGCTTGGAACTAGCGGGCCAGCAGTTCTTC.

V usage is TRBV7-8 and J usage is TRBJ2-6; D gene ambiguous. V was trimmed by 2 bases and J by 0 bases, leaving 8 bases between them. The CDR3 spans 16 residues. The V gene's germline CDR1 is SGHVS and CDR2 FQNEAQ. CDR3 DNA sequence: TGTGCCAGCAGCTTAAATCCGAGCTCTGGGGCCAACGTCCTGACTTTC. Its protein is CASSLNPSSGANVLTF.

The chain carries TRBV2 and TRBJ2-5; TRBD1 aligns across 9 bases. V was clipped by 4 bases and J by 3 bases; unmatched bases: 0. The CDR3 has 13 residues. CDR1 and CDR2 from the germline V gene are SNHLY and FYNNEI. CDR3 sequence reads: CASSGTGEETQYF. CDR3 bases: TGTGCCAGCAGTGGGACAGGGGAAGAGACCCAGTACTTC.

This chain links TRBV11-2 with TRBJ2-5, with 10 bases identical to TRBD1. V lost 1 base and J lost 5; bases outside the gene matches: 1. Germline loops: CDR1 SGHAT, CDR2 FQNNGV. The CDR3 covers 14 residues. CDR3 amino acids: CASSLGTGGETQYF. CDR3 bases: TGTGCCAGCAGCTTAGGGACAGGGGGGGAGACCCAGTACTTC.

In its sample, this clone was seen a few times. This chain links TRBV2 with TRBJ2-5; perhaps TRBD1 as D (6 bases). Germline V gene lookup returns CDR1 SNHLY and CDR2 FYNNEI. V was pared by 5 bases and J by 4 bases, with 14 bases between. The CDR3 is 14 amino acids. The CDR3 sequence: CASSFFRGAETQYF. The CDR3, as DNA: TGTGCCAGCAGTTTTTTCAGGGGTGCAGAGACCCAGTACTTC.

The chain combines TRBV5-6 with TRBJ1-2; perhaps TRBD1 as D (5 bases). Trimming took off 6 bases at V and 5 bases at J, with 17 bases between the two ends. Looked up from germline, CDR1 is SGHDT and CDR2 is YYEEEE. There are 14 residues in the CDR3. The CDR3: CASNTPREGYGYTF. Here the CDR3 DNA reads TGTGCCAGCAATACTCCCAGGGAGGGGTATGGCTACACCTTC.

The chain uses TRBV5-1 and TRBJ1-2, with 7 nucleotides matching TRBD1. The germline gives CDR1 SGHRS, CDR2 YFSETQ. The CDR3 contains 16 residues. J gave up 6 bases and V 3 bases, and 14 bases lay outside the gene matches. This chain's CDR3 is CASSSRGRSGSDGYTF. CDR3 DNA sequence: TGCGCCAGCAGCTCGAGGGGGCGTAGCGGGAGCGATGGCTACACCTTC.

The chain carries TRBV2 and TRBJ1-5; D not certain. Germline V gene lookup returns CDR1 SNHLY and CDR2 FYNNEI. V lost 2 bases, J lost 4 bases, and 9 bases lay in between. The CDR3 consists of 14 residues. In DNA, the CDR3 is TGTGCCAGCAGTGAATCACAGTTTAATCAGCCCCAGCATTTT. Encoded protein: CASSESQFNQPQHF.

The chain carries TRBV5-1 and TRBJ2-5; 9 nucleotides align to TRBD1. Germline V gene sequence: CDR1 SGHRS, CDR2 YFSETQ. The CDR3 totals 16 residues. V gave up 0 bases and J gave up 2 bases; unmatched junction bases: 5. This CDR3 is CASSLGDRELQETQYF. The CDR3 DNA reads TGCGCCAGCAGCTTGGGGGACAGGGAGTTGCAAGAGACCCAGTACTTC.

The genes are TRBV7-8 and TRBJ2-7; the match to TRBD1 covers 8 bases. The CDR3 totals 12 residues. Germline V gene data show CDR1 as SGHVS and CDR2 as FQNEAQ. The J segment lost 6 bases and the V segment lost 9 bases, leaving 7 bases of the junction unmatched. Here the CDR3 reads CASLSTGGEQYF. CDR3 bases: TGTGCCAGTCTTAGTACAGGGGGCGAGCAGTACTTC. The variable domain in full, with the rest retrieved from reference TRBV7-8 and TRBJ2-7, is GAGVSQSPRYKVAKRGQDVALRCDPISGHVSLFWYQQALGQGPEFLTYFQNEAQLDKSGLPSDRFFAERPEGSVSTLKIQRTQQEDSAVYLCASLSTGGEQYFGPGTRLTVT.